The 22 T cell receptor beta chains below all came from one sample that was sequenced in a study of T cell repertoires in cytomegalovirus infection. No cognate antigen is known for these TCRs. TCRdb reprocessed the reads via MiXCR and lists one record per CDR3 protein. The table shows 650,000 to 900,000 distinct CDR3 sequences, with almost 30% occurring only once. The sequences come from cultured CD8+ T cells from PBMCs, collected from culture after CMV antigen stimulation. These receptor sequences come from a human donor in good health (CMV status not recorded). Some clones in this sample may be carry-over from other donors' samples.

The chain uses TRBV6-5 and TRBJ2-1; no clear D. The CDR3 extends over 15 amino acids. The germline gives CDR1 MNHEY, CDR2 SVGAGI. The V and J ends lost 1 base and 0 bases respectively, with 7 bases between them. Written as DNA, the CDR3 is TGTGCCAGCAGTTACTTCCCGAGCTCCTACAATGAGCAGTTCTTC. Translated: CASSYFPSSYNEQFF.

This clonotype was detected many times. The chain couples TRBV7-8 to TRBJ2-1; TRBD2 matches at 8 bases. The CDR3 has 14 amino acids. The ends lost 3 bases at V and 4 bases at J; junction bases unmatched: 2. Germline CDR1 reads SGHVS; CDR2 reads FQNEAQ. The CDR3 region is CASSFGGEYNEQFF. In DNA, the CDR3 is TGTGCCAGCAGCTTCGGGGGGGAATACAATGAGCAGTTCTTC.

The CDR3 is CSARVGGSNQPQHF. The CDR3 nucleotides read TGCAGTGCTAGAGTGGGGGGTTCAAATCAGCCCCAGCATTTT. The rearrangement joins TRBV20-1 to TRBJ1-5; D is possibly TRBD1 (5 bases). V was pared by 1 base and J by 4 bases, with 11 bases between. The CDR3 runs to 14 residues. CDR1 DFQATT and CDR2 SNEGSKA come from the germline V gene (reference sequence).

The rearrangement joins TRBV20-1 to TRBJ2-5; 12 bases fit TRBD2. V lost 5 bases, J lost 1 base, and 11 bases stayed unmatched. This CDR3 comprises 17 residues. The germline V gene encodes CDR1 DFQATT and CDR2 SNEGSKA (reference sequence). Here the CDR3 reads CSAPGKGLAGSQETQYF. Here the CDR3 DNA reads TGCAGTGCTCCCGGAAAAGGACTAGCGGGGTCCCAAGAGACCCAGTACTTC.

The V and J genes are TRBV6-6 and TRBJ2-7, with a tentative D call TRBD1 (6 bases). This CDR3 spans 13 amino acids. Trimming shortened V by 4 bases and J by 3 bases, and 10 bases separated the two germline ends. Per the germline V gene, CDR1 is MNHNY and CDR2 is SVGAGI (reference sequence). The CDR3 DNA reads TGTGCCAGCAGTTTTGAACAGGGCTACGAGCAGTACTTC. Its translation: CASSFEQGYEQYF.

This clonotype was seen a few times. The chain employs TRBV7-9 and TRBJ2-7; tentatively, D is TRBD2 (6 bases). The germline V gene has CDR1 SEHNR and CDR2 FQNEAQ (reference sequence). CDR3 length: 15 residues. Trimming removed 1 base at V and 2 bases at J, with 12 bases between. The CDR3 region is CASSLGGGKAYEQYV. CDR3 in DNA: TGTGCCAGCAGCTTAGGTGGGGGGAAGGCCTACGAGCAGTACGTC.

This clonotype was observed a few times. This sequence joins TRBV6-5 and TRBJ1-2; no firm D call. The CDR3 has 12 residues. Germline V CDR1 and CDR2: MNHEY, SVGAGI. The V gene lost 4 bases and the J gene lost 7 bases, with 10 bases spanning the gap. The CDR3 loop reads CASSFDTAGYTF. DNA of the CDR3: TGTGCCAGCAGTTTTGACACGGCTGGCTACACCTTC.

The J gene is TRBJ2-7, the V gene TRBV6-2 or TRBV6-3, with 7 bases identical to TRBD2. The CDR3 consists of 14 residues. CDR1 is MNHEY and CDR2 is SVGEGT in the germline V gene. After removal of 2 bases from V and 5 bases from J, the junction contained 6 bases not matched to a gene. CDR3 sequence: CASSYRPGGNEQYF. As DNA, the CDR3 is TGTGCCAGCAGTTACCGCCCGGGAGGAAACGAGCAGTACTTC.

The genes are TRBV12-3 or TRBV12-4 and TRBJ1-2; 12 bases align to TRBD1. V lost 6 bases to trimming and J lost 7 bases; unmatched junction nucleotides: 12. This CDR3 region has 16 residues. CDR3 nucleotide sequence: TGTGCCAGCAGCTGGGACAGGGGGCAAGAATACGGTGGCTACACCTTC. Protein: CASSWDRGQEYGGYTF.

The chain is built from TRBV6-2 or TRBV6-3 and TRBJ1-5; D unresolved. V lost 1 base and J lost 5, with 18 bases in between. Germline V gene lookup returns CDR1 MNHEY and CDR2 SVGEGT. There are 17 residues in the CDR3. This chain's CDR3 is CASSYFIMGVGDQPQHF. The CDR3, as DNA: TGTGCCAGCAGTTACTTCATAATGGGAGTTGGTGATCAGCCCCAGCATTTT.

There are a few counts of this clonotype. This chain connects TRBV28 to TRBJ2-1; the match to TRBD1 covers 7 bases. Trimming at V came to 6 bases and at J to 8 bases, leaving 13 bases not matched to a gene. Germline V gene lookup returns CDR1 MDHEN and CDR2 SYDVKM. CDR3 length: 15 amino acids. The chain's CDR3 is CASSHRGGASDEQFF. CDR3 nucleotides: TGTGCCAGCAGCCACCGAGGGGGCGCCTCCGATGAGCAGTTCTTC.

CDR3: CASSPGFASVSYEQYF. CDR3 DNA sequence: TGTGCCAGCAGCCCAGGCTTTGCTAGCGTGTCCTACGAGCAGTACTTC. The rearrangement joins TRBV12-3 or TRBV12-4 to TRBJ2-7, with a tentative D call TRBD2 (6 bases). The CDR3 totals 16 residues. With 6 bases removed from V and 1 base from J, the gap between germline ends came to 19 bases.

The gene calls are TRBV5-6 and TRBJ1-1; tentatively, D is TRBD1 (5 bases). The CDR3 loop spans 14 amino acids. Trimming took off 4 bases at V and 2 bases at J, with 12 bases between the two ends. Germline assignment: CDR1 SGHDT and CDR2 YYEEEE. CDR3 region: CASSPKTDNTEAFF. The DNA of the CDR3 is TGTGCCAGCAGCCCCAAGACAGATAACACTGAAGCTTTCTTT.

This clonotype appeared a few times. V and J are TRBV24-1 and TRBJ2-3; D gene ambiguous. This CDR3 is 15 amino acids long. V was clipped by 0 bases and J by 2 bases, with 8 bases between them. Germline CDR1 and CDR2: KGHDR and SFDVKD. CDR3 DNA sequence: TGTGCCACCAGTGATTTGCCGCCCTTCACAGATACGCAGTATTTT. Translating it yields CATSDLPPFTDTQYF.

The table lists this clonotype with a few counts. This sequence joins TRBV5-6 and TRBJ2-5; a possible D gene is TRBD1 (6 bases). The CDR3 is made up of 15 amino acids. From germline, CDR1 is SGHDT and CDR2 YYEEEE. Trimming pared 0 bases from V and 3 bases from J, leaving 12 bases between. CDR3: CASSLAAGVEETQYF. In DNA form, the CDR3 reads TGTGCCAGCAGCTTGGCGGCAGGGGTGGAAGAGACCCAGTACTTC.

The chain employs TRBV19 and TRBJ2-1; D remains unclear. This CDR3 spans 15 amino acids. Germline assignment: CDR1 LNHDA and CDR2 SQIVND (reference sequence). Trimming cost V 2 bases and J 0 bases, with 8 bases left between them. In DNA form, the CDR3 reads TGTGCCAGTAGTATAATTGCTAGCTCCTACAATGAGCAGTTCTTC. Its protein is CASSIIASSYNEQFF.

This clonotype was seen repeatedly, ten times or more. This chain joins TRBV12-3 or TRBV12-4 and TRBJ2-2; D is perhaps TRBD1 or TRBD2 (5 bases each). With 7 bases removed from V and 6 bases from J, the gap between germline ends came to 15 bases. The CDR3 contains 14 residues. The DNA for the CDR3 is TGTGCCAGCATCGGGGCAGGGTTGGCCGGGGAGCTGTTTTTT. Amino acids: CASIGAGLAGELFF.

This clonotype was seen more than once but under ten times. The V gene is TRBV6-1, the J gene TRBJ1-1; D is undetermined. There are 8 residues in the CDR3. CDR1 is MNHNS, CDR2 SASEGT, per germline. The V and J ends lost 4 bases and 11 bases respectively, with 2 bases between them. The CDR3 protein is CASSVAFF. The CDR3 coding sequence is TGTGCCAGCAGTGTTGCTTTCTTT.

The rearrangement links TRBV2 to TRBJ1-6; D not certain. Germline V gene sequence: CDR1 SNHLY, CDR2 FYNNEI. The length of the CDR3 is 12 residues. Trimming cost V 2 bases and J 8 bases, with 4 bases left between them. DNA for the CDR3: TGTGCCAGCAGTGAAAACGATTCACCCCTCCACTTT. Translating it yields CASSENDSPLHF.

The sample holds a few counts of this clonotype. Here the CDR3 DNA reads TGCGCCAGCAGCCAAGAAAACAGGGCCAACTACAATGAGCAGTTCTTC. Residues: CASSQENRANYNEQFF. The gene calls are TRBV4-1 and TRBJ2-1; a weak D match, TRBD1 (6 bases). CDR3 length: 16 amino acids. CDR1 and CDR2 (germline): MGHRA, YSYEKL. V was shortened by 0 bases and J by 3 bases, with 12 bases between the two germline ends.

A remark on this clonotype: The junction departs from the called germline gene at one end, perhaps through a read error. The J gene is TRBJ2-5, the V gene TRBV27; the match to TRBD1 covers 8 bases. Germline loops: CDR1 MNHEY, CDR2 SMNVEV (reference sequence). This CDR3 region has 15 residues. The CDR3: CASRRTGRFQATQYF. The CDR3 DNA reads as TGTGCCAGCAGGCGGACAGGGAGGTTCCAAGCGACCCAGTACTTC.

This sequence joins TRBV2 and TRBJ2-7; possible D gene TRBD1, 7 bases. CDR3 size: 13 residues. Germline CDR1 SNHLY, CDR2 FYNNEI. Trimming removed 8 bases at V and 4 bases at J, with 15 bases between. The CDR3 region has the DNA TGTGCCAGCGCGGCCAGGGGGGTATACGAGCAGTACTTC. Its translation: CASAARGVYEQYF.